The 5 T cell receptor beta chains listed next were all sequenced from one sample in a study of blood T cell repertoires in COVID-19. Data came from immunoSEQ multiplex PCR; TCRdb stores just in-frame clones and leaves some out. This sample has 150,000 or so clones; about 81% occur once, and the top ten carry approximately 18%. The sequenced sample consisted of peripheral blood. The receptors shown here come from a woman older than 75 with acute or convalescent COVID-19.

This chain joins TRBV7-9 and TRBJ2-1; D possibly corresponds to TRBD2 (5 bases). This CDR3 has 14 amino acids. From germline, CDR1 is SEHNR and CDR2 FQNEAQ (reference sequence). The V end lost 2 bases, the J end lost 5 bases, and 10 bases lay between the germline ends. CDR3 loop: CASSLIRDHNEQFF. The CDR3 DNA reads as TGTGCCAGCAGCTTAATCCGGGATCACAATGAGCAGTTCTTC.

V is TRBV12-3 or TRBV12-4 and J is TRBJ1-2; no firm D call. The CDR3 covers 13 residues. V lost 2 bases and J lost 4, with 8 bases in between. The chain's CDR3 is CASSLTTSYGYTF. CDR3 nucleotide sequence: TGTGCCAGCAGTTTAACAACCAGCTATGGCTACACCTTC.

The chain joins TRBV12-5 to TRBJ2-2; 8 nucleotides agree with TRBD1. V shed 7 bases, J shed 0 bases, and the junction held 4 bases outside the gene matches. Germline lookup yields CDR1 LGHNT and CDR2 FRNRAP. There are 15 residues in the CDR3. For the CDR3, the DNA is TGTGCTAGTGCCTTGGGACAGGCGAACACCGGGGAGCTGTTTTTT. It codes for CASALGQANTGELFF.

The genes are TRBV27 and TRBJ1-2; 9 bases align to TRBD1. This CDR3 spans 15 amino acids. V was clipped by 4 bases and J by 8 bases; unmatched bases: 11. Germline assignment: CDR1 MNHEY and CDR2 SMNVEV (reference sequence). CDR3 loop: CASSSPGQGPWGYTF. CDR3 DNA sequence: TGTGCCAGCAGTTCTCCGGGACAGGGTCCTTGGGGCTACACCTTC.

The chain recombines TRBV27 with TRBJ2-3, with D perhaps TRBD1 (6 bases). The ends were cut back, 6 bases at V and 4 bases at J, with 23 bases in the middle. Germline-derived CDR1 and CDR2 are MNHEY and SMNVEV (reference sequence). This CDR3 is 17 amino acids long. The CDR3 DNA reads as TGTGCCAGCAGCTCCAGGGCCTCAATAGCAGGGGCAGATACGCAGTATTTT. Its translation: CASSSRASIAGADTQYF.